This T cell receptor beta chain was identified in a study of human T cells and chemical hapten exposure. Study at large: The study traced per-sample TCR yield variation mainly to small differences in pooled library volumes.

TCRdb re-called the RACE reads through MiXCR, storing one row per CDR3 protein. The repertoire has around 380,000 distinct CDR3 sequences, 5.5% of them found once; the top ten carry about 8.2%. This clonotype occurred many times. The CDR3 is made up of 15 amino acids. Looked up from germline, CDR1 is KGHSH and CDR2 is LQKENI. The V end was cut by 0 bases, the J end by 0 bases, with 8 bases between. Time point noted: pre-sensitization, week 0. Regarding treatment: therapeutic diphenylcyclopropenone sensitization with weekly scalp DPC. The starting material was whole blood, obtained in connection with sensitization to the hapten diphenylcyclopropenone (DPC). The gene calls are TRBV18 and TRBJ1-2, with D uncertain. The TCR was taken from a woman in her late teens or twenties with alopecia areata. Some clones in this sample may be carry-over from other donors' samples. Written as DNA, the CDR3 is TGTGCCAGCTCACCACCTCTACAGCCTAACTATGGCTACACCTTC. This sequence encodes CASSPPLQPNYGYTF.